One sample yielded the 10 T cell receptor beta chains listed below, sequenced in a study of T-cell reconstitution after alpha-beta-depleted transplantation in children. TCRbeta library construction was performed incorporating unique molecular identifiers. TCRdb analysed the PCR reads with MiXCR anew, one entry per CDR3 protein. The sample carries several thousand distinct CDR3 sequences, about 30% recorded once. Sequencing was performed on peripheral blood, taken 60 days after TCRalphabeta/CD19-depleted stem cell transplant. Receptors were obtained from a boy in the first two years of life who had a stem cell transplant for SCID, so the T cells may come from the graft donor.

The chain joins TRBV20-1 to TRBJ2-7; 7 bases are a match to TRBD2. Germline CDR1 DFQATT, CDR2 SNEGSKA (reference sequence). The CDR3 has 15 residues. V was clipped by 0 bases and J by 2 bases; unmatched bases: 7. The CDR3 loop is CSARDGRRPTYEQYF. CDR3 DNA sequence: TGCAGTGCTAGAGACGGGAGGAGGCCTACCTACGAGCAGTACTTC.

CDR3 coding DNA: TGCGCCAGCAGCTTGGATTCGGGCCCGTACAATGAGCAGTTCTTC. Translation gives CASSLDSGPYNEQFF. The chain is built from TRBV5-1 and TRBJ2-1; D is undetermined. Germline CDR1 is SGHRS and CDR2 is YFSETQ. V lost 0 bases, J lost 4 bases, and 11 bases lay in between. The CDR3 has 15 amino acids.

The CDR3 DNA is TGTGCCAGCAGTTTAGGGCTAGCCCTCTACAATGAGCAGTTCTTC. This gives the protein CASSLGLALYNEQFF. This chain connects TRBV12-3 or TRBV12-4 to TRBJ2-1; maybe TRBD2 (5 bases). Trimming removed 1 base at V and 3 bases at J, with 10 bases between. This CDR3 is built from 15 residues.

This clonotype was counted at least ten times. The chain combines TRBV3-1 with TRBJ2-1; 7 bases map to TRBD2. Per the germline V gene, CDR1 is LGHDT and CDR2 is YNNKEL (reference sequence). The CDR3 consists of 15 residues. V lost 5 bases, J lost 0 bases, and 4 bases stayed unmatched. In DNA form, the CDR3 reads TGTGCCAGCAGCTTAGCGGGTAGCTCCTACAATGAGCAGTTCTTC. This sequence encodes CASSLAGSSYNEQFF.

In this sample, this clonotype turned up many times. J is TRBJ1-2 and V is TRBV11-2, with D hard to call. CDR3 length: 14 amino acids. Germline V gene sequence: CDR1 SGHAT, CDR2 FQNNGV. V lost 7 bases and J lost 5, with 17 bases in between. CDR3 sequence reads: CASTQGGVRYGYTF. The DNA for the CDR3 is TGTGCCAGCACCCAAGGTGGGGTCCGGTATGGCTACACCTTC.

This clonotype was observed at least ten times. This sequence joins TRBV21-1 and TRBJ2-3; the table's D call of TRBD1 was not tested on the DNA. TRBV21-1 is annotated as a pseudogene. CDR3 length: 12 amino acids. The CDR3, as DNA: TGTGCCAGCAGCCCCCGGCTAGATACGCAGTATTTT. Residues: CASSPRLDTQYF.

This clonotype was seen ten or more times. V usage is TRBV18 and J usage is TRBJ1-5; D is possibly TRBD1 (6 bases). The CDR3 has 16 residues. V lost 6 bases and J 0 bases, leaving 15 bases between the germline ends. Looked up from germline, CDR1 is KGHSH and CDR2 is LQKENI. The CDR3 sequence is CASSLGTPYSNQPQHF. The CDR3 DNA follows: TGTGCCAGCTCGTTAGGGACACCCTATAGCAATCAGCCCCAGCATTTT.

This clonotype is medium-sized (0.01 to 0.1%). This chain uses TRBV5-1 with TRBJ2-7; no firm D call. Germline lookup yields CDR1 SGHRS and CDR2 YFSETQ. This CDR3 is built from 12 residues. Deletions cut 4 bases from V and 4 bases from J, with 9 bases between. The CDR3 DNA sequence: TGCGCCAGCAGCCAGCAACCGTACGAGCAGTACTTC. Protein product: CASSQQPYEQYF.

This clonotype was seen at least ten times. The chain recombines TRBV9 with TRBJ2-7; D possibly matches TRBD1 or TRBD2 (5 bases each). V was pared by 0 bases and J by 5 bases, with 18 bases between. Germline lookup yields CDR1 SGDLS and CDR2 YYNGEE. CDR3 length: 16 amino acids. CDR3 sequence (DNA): TGTGCCAGCAGCGTAGCTTCGGGGCCAATTAAGAACGAGCAGTACTTC. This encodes CASSVASGPIKNEQYF.

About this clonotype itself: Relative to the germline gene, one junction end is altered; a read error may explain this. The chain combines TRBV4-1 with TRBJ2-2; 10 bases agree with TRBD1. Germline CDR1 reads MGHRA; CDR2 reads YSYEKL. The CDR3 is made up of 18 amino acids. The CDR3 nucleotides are TGTGCCAGCGGCCCCGGCAAGGACAGGGGGTCATGGACCGGGGAGCTGTTTTTT. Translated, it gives CASGPGKDRGSWTGELFF.